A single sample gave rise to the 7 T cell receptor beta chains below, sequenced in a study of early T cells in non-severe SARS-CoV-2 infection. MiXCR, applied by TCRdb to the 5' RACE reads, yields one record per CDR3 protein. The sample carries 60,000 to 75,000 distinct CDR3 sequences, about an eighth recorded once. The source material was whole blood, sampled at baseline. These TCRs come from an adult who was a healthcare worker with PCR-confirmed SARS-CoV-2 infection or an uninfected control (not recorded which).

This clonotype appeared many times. CDR3 nucleotide sequence: TGTGCCATCAGTGAAGGGCTAGCGGGAGGTAATGAGCAGTTCTTC. It codes for CAISEGLAGGNEQFF. V usage is TRBV10-3 and J usage is TRBJ2-1; 11 positions match TRBD2. This CDR3 comprises 15 residues. The V gene end was trimmed by 3 bases and the J gene end by 7 bases; junction bases not matched to a gene: 5. Germline CDR1 and CDR2: ENHRY and SYGVKD.

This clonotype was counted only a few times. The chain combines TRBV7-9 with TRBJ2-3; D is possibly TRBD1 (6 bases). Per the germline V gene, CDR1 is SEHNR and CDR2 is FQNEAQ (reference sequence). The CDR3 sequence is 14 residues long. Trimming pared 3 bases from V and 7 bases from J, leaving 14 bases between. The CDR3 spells CASSFPGVAYTQYF. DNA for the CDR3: TGTGCCAGCAGCTTCCCAGGGGTTGCGTATACGCAGTATTTT.

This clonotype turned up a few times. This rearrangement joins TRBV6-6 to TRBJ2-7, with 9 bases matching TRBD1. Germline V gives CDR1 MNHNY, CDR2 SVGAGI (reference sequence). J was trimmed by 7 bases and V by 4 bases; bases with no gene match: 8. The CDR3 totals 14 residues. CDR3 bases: TGTGCCAGCAGTTCCGTACAGGGGGCGGTAGAGCAGTACTTC. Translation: CASSSVQGAVEQYF.

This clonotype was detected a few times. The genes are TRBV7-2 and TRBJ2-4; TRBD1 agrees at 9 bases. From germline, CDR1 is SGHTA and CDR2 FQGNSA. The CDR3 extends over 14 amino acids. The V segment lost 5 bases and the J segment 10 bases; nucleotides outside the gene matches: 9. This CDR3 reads CASSPPGQGLIQYF. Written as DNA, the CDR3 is TGTGCCAGCAGCCCACCGGGACAGGGATTGATTCAGTACTTC.

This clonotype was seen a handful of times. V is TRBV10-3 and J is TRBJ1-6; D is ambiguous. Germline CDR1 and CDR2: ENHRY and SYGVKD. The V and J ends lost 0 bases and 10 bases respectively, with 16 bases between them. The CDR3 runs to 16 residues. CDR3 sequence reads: CAISESVVGRRSPLHF. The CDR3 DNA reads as TGTGCCATCAGTGAGTCGGTTGTGGGGAGACGATCACCCCTCCACTTT.

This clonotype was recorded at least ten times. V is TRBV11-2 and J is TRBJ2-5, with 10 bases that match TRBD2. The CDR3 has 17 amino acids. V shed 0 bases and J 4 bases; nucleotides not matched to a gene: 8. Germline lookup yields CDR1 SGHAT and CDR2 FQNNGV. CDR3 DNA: TGTGCCAGCAGCTTAGATTTAGCGGGAGGTAGCGTAGAGACCCAGTACTTC. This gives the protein CASSLDLAGGSVETQYF.

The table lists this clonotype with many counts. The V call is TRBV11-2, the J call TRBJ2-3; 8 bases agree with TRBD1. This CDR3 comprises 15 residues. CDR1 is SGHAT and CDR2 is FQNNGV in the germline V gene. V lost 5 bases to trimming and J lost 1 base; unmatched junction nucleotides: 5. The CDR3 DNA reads TGTGCCAGCAGCCCCGCGGGACAGGGCACAGATACGCAGTATTTT. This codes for CASSPAGQGTDTQYF.